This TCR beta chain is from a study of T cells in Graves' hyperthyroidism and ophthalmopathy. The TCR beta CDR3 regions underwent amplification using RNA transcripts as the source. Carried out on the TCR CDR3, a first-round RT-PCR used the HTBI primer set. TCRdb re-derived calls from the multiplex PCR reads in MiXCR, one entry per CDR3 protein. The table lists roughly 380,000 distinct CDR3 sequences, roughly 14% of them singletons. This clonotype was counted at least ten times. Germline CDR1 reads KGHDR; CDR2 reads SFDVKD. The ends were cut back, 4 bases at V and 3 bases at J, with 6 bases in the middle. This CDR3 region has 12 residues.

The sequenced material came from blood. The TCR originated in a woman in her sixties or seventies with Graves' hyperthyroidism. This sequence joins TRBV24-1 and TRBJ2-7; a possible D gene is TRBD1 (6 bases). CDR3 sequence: CATSEDSYEQYF. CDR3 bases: TGTGCCACCAGTGAGGACAGCTACGAGCAGTACTTC.